Listed below are T cell receptor beta chains from one sample, sequenced in a study of T-cell reconstitution after alpha-beta-depleted transplantation in children. MiXCR was run by TCRdb on the PCR reads, yielding one entry per CDR3 protein. The data show about 900,000 distinct CDR3 sequences, about 26% seen once. Specimen: PBMCs, mostly from graft donor cells, collected 360 days after TCRalphabeta/CD19-depleted stem cell transplant. The source is a boy in the first two years of life who had a stem cell transplant for SCID, so the T cells may come from the graft donor. Each CDR3 is given with its conserved first and last residue. A D gene is named only where the DNA matches it firmly. The size of a clone is reported for some rows only, either as once, few or many, or as a class for expanded clones.

CDR3: CASSLALNSRDTGELFF
DNA: TGCGCCAGCAGCTTGGCCTTGAACAGTCGGGACACCGGGGAGCTGTTTTTT
J: TRBJ2-2
size: NA
D: NA
V: TRBV5-1

CDR3: CASSLADPSTDTQYF
DNA: TGCGCCAGCAGCTTGGCCGACCCCAGCACAGATACGCAGTATTTT
J: TRBJ2-3
size: many
D: NA
V: TRBV5-1

CDR3: CASSRLARETQYF
DNA: TGTGCCAGCAGTAGACTAGCGCGGGAGACCCAGTACTTC
J: TRBJ2-5
size: NA
D: TRBD2
V: TRBV6-1

CDR3: CAWRTIGYTF
DNA: TGTGCCTGGAGGACCATTGGCTACACCTTC
J: TRBJ1-2
size: few
D: NA
V: TRBV30

CDR3: CASSEPAWGEAFF
DNA: TGTGCCAGCAGTGAACCCGCCTGGGGGGAAGCTTTCTTT
J: TRBJ1-1
size: few
D: NA
V: TRBV25-1

CDR3: CASRRDGAEETQYF
DNA: TGTGCCAGCAGACGCGACGGGGCAGAAGAGACCCAGTACTTC
J: TRBJ2-5
size: NA
D: NA
V: TRBV7-9

CDR3: CASSPFDLGYTF
DNA: TGTGCCAGCAGCCCGTTCGACCTTGGCTACACCTTC
J: TRBJ1-2
size: NA
D: NA
V: TRBV6-2/TRBV6-3

CDR3: CASSLNGAGVLGDTQYF
DNA: TGTGCCAGCAGTTTAAACGGCGCGGGCGTCCTGGGGGATACGCAGTATTTT
J: TRBJ2-3
size: few
D: NA
V: TRBV27

CDR3: CASRPSGPTGELFF
DNA: TGTGCCAGCCGCCCCTCAGGACCGACCGGGGAGCTGTTTTTT
J: TRBJ2-2
size: NA
D: NA
V: TRBV6-1

CDR3: CASSLSLAGGPGELFF
DNA: TGTGCCAGCAGTTTATCGCTAGCGGGGGGGCCCGGGGAGCTGTTTTTT
J: TRBJ2-2
size: few
D: TRBD2
V: TRBV27

CDR3: CSVYSQSWGRPSYNEQFF
DNA: TGCAGCGTTTACTCCCAATCCTGGGGACGTCCCTCGTACAATGAGCAGTTCTTC
J: TRBJ2-1
size: NA
D: NA
V: TRBV29-1